The 22 T cell receptor beta chains presented below share a single source sample, sequenced in a study of T cells in women clearing cervical HPV infection. This table comes from immunoSEQ multiplex PCR, and its TCRdb copy is limited to in-frame clones, with some not included. The repertoire table contains 30,000 to 40,000 clones. Material: blood buffy coat. The receptors were gathered from a woman aged 18-69 years with a cervical HPV16 infection that either progressed to CIN3+ or cleared (not recorded which).

Details on this clone: The CDR3 extends 3 residues past the end of the read, so its final part is completed from the germline J gene. The rearrangement links TRBV5-6 to TRBJ1-1; 7 nucleotides align to TRBD1. Germline CDR1 SGHDT, CDR2 YYEEEE. The CDR3 covers 14 residues. The J segment lost 5 bases and the V segment lost 3 bases, leaving 7 bases of the junction unmatched. Incomplete CDR3 DNA: TGTGCCAGCAGCTGGGACAGAGGAGGGACTGAA. Its protein is CASSWDRGGTE. The whole CDR3 protein reads CASSWDRGGTEAFF.

As to this clone: Read coverage stops 3 residues before the CDR3 terminus; the germline J gene supplies the remainder. The chain joins TRBV7-9 to TRBJ2-7; TRBD1 is a possible D gene (6 bases). The CDR3 is 13 amino acids. V was shortened by 3 bases and J by 3 bases, with 9 bases between the two germline ends. The V gene's germline CDR1 is SEHNR and CDR2 FQNEAQ (reference sequence). This CDR3 is CASSLQGNYEQYF. CDR3 bases read: TGTGCCAGCAGCTTGCAGGGGAACTACGAG. Full variable domain (rest looked up from reference TRBV7-9 and TRBJ2-7): DTGVSQNPRHKITKRGQNVTFRCDPISEHNRLYWYRQTLGQGPEFLTYFQNEAQLEKSRLLSDRFSAERPKGSFSTLEIQRTEQGDSAMYLCASSLQGNYEQYFGPGTRLTVT.

Comments on this clone: The read ends 3 residues early relative to the CDR3; the germline J gene fills the gap. This sequence joins TRBV30 and TRBJ1-1; D unresolved. The germline V gene encodes CDR1 GTSNPN and CDR2 SVGIG (reference sequence). Trimming removed 7 bases from V and 6 bases from J, with 24 bases in between. The CDR3 runs to 15 residues. The CDR3 reads CASFQPGLLKAEAFF. The CDR3 DNA, read in part, is TGTGCCTCTTTCCAACCTGGACTACTAAAGGCTGAA.

As to this clone: The CDR3 end falls 3 residues outside the read, so it is completed with the germline J gene. This chain links TRBV2 with TRBJ1-2; 7 bases agree with TRBD1. The CDR3 sequence is 14 residues long. Germline V gives CDR1 SNHLY, CDR2 FYNNEI. The CDR3 DNA, read in part, is TGTGCCAACATCTTACACGGGACAGCCTACGAC. Protein product: CANILHGTAYD. The entire CDR3 protein reads CANILHGTAYDYTF.

Comments on this clone: Germline and junction disagree at one end, which may indicate a read error. The CDR3 end falls 3 residues outside the read, so it is completed with the germline J gene. The chain couples TRBV5-4 to TRBJ2-3; the match to TRBD2 covers 9 bases. Per the germline V gene, CDR1 is SGHNT and CDR2 is YYREEE (reference sequence). CDR3 size: 15 residues. The DNA read from the CDR3 is TGTGCCAGCAGCTTGGAAGGGACTAGCAAAGATACG. Translation gives CASSLEGTSKDT. The complete CDR3 protein is CASSLEGTSKDTQYF.

As for this clone: The CDR3 end falls 3 residues outside the read, so it is completed with the germline J gene. The chain combines TRBV19 with TRBJ2-7; 14 bases fit TRBD2. This CDR3 spans 16 amino acids. The germline CDR1 and CDR2 sequences are LNHDA and SQIVND (reference sequence). V shed 6 bases, J shed 3 bases, and the junction held 7 bases outside the gene matches. The DNA read from the CDR3 is TGTGCCAGTAGGCGGACTAGCGGGAGGTCGGGCTACGAG. Its translation: CASRRTSGRSGYE. The CDR3, in full, reads CASRRTSGRSGYEQYF.

The CDR3: CAWKRTSGPSGNDYTF. The sequenced part of the CDR3 DNA is TGTGCCTGGAAGCGAACTAGCGGGCCCTCGGGCAATGAC. This chain uses TRBV30 with TRBJ1-2; no clear D. The read terminates 3 residues before the CDR3 end, so the remaining end is supplied by the germline J gene. Germline V gene sequence: CDR1 GTSNPN, CDR2 SVGIG (reference sequence). The CDR3 is 16 residues long.

The sequenced CDR3 bases are TGTGCCAGCAGTGAAGCGCGGGCG. This codes for CASSEARA. The full CDR3 protein is CASSEARAQYF. The chain recombines TRBV6-1 with TRBJ2-3; D may be TRBD2 (5 bases). The read ends 3 residues shy of where the CDR3 ends; the end is completed using the germline J gene. The germline CDR1 and CDR2 sequences are MNHNS and SASEGT. The CDR3 is made up of 11 amino acids.

Remarks on this clone: Read data end 3 residues before the CDR3 end; the end is taken from the germline J gene. V and J are TRBV13 and TRBJ2-2; possibly TRBD1 for D (6 bases). This CDR3 spans 14 amino acids. Germline V lookup: CDR1 PRHDT, CDR2 FYEKMQ (reference sequence). The ends were cut back, 6 bases at V and 3 bases at J, with 11 bases in the middle. The CDR3 protein is CASRRAGDTGELFF. The DNA read from the CDR3 is TGTGCCAGCAGACGAGCAGGGGACACCGGGGAG.

Incomplete CDR3 DNA: TGCAGTGCCTCCCGTCCTAGCGGGAGAGAAGAGACG. Its protein is CSASRPSGREET. The whole CDR3 protein reads CSASRPSGREETQYF. J is TRBJ2-3 and V is TRBV20-1; TRBD2 agrees at 10 bases. The CDR3 is cut off 3 residues early in the read; its end comes from the germline J gene. This CDR3 contains 15 residues. Germline CDR1 and CDR2: DFQATT and SNEGSKA (reference sequence).

The sequenced CDR3 bases are TGTGCCAGTACTGAAAACAGTGAGAACACTGAA. The encoded protein is CASTENSENTE. The entire CDR3 reads CASTENSENTEAFF. The V call is TRBV19, the J call TRBJ1-1; D is uncertain. The read falls 3 residues short of the CDR3 end, and the missing part is taken from the germline J gene. With 7 bases removed from V and 1 base from J, the gap between germline ends came to 13 bases. The CDR3 sequence is 14 residues long. Germline loops: CDR1 LNHDA, CDR2 SQIVND (reference sequence).

To note about this clone: The read ends 3 residues shy of where the CDR3 ends; the end is completed using the germline J gene. V usage is TRBV6-2 or TRBV6-3 and J usage is TRBJ2-7, with 9 bases aligning to TRBD2. Germline lookup yields CDR1 MNHEY and CDR2 SVGEGT. The CDR3 runs to 14 residues. Trimming cost V 2 bases and J 4 bases; bases outside gene matches: 3. The CDR3 reads CASSYGLAGYEQYF. The DNA read from the CDR3 is TGTGCCAGCAGTTACGGCCTAGCGGGGTACGAG.

For this clone: Read coverage stops 3 residues before the CDR3 terminus; the germline J gene supplies the remainder. The chain employs TRBV2 and TRBJ1-4, with unresolved D. Germline V lookup: CDR1 SNHLY, CDR2 FYNNEI. This CDR3 spans 12 amino acids. V was trimmed by 7 bases and J by 7 bases, leaving 10 bases between them. The CDR3 DNA, read in part, is TGTGCCAGCATCAAAGTAGTTGAAAAA. Translated, it gives CASIKVVEK. The CDR3 in its entirety is CASIKVVEKLFF.

A word on this clone: The read stops 3 residues short of the end of the CDR3; the missing end is completed from the germline J gene. This chain uses TRBV30 with TRBJ1-5; 8 bases line up with TRBD1. Germline assignment: CDR1 GTSNPN and CDR2 SVGIG (reference sequence). This CDR3 is 14 amino acids long. With 3 bases clipped from V and 4 bases from J, the junction kept 5 bases outside the gene matches. The CDR3 loop is CAWSRTGWNQPQHF. The CDR3 bases that were read are TGTGCCTGGAGCCGGACAGGGTGGAATCAGCCC.

To note about this clone: From the germline J gene comes the end of the CDR3, since the read stops 3 residues before it. This chain connects TRBV30 to TRBJ1-5; 8 bases are shared with TRBD1. The ends lost 4 bases at V and 7 bases at J; junction bases unmatched: 6. The CDR3 consists of 13 residues. CDR1 is GTSNPN and CDR2 is SVGIG in the germline V gene (reference sequence). The CDR3 here is CAWTGGVGQPQHF. Partial CDR3 DNA: TGTGCCTGGACAGGGGGCGTAGGGCAGCCC.

As for this clone: The DNA ends 3 residues before the CDR3 does, and the rest of the CDR3 is filled in from the germline J gene. The gene calls are TRBV11-2 and TRBJ1-2; 8 positions match TRBD1. The germline V gene has CDR1 SGHAT and CDR2 FQNNGV. This CDR3 contains 15 residues. The CDR3 reads CASSELDRVGVGYTF. Incomplete CDR3 DNA: TGTGCCAGCAGTGAATTGGACAGGGTCGGAGTCGGC.

About this clone itself: From the germline J gene comes the end of the CDR3, since the read stops 3 residues before it. The chain is built from TRBV5-1 and TRBJ2-3; D perhaps matches TRBD2 (5 bases). The CDR3 extends over 14 amino acids. V lost 1 base and J 4 bases, leaving 10 bases between the germline ends. CDR1 and CDR2 (germline): SGHRS, YFSETQ. CDR3 DNA, as far as it was read: TGCGCCAGCAGCTTGCAGGTAGCGCCAGATACG. Its translation: CASSLQVAPDT. The whole CDR3 sequence is CASSLQVAPDTQYF.

As to this clone: The read gets to within 3 residues of the CDR3 end, and the germline J gene fills in the rest. The genes are TRBV19 and TRBJ2-7; D uncertain. The ends were cut back, 4 bases at V and 2 bases at J, with 12 bases in the middle. Germline lookup yields CDR1 LNHDA and CDR2 SQIVND (reference sequence). The CDR3 runs to 14 residues. CDR3 region: CASSNDDITYEQYF. CDR3 DNA, as far as it was read: TGTGCCAGTAGTAATGACGACATTACCTACGAG.

With regard to this clone: The read halts 3 residues ahead of the CDR3 end, with the missing end drawn from the germline J gene. The chain links TRBV5-4 to TRBJ2-1, with 8 bases aligning to TRBD1. CDR1 SGHNT and CDR2 YYREEE come from the germline V gene (reference sequence). The ends lost 2 bases at V and 4 bases at J; junction bases unmatched: 5. The CDR3 contains 15 residues. Here the CDR3 reads CASSFQGAGYNEQFF. The DNA read from the CDR3 is TGTGCCAGCAGCTTTCAGGGGGCTGGGTACAATGAG.

In regard to this clone: The CDR3 end is not reached by the read, which stops 3 residues before it; the germline J gene fills it in. This chain links TRBV5-4 with TRBJ2-2; the D gene is possibly TRBD1 (6 bases). Germline CDR1 reads SGHNT; CDR2 reads YYREEE (reference sequence). The V and J ends lost 0 bases and 9 bases respectively, with 15 bases between them. The length of the CDR3 is 15 residues. The sequenced CDR3 bases are TGTGCCAGCAGCTTGGGGGCTCAGGGGCAGAGGGAG. It yields the protein CASSLGAQGQRE. The whole CDR3 sequence reads CASSLGAQGQRELFF.

This chain's CDR3 is CASSVTSDSYEQYF. The CDR3 bases that were read are TGCGCCAGCAGCGTGACTAGCGACTCCTACGAG. The chain is built from TRBV5-1 and TRBJ2-7; 8 bases are a match to TRBD2. Read coverage stops 3 residues before the CDR3 terminus; the germline J gene supplies the remainder. Germline CDR1 and CDR2: SGHRS and YFSETQ. J was trimmed by 0 bases and V by 4 bases; bases with no gene match: 3. CDR3 length equals 14 residues.

Points on this clone: Relative to the germline gene, one junction end is altered; a read error may explain this. The CDR3 goes on 3 residues after the read ends, and that part is filled in from the germline J gene. The chain carries TRBV20-1 and TRBJ2-5; no clear D gene. CDR1 is DFQATT, CDR2 SNEGSKA, per germline (reference sequence). The CDR3 runs 14 residues. The CDR3 region is CSASPPEAQDTQYF. The DNA read from the CDR3 is TGCAGTGCTAGCCCACCAGAGGCTCAAGATACC.